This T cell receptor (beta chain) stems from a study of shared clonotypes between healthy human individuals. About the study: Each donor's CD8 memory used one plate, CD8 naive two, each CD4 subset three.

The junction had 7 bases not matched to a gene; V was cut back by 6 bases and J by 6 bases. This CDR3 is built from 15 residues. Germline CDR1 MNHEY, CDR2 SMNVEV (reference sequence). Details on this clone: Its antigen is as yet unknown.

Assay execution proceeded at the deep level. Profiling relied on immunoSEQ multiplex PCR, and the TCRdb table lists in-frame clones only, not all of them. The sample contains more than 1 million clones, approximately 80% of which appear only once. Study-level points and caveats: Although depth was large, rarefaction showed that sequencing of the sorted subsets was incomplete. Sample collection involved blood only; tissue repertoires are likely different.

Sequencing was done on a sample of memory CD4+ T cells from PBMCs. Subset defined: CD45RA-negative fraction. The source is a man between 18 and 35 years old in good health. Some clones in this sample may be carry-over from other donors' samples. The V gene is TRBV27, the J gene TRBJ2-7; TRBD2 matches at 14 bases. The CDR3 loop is CASRDRLAGGREQYF. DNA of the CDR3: TGTGCCAGCAGGGACAGACTAGCGGGAGGGCGCGAGCAGTACTTC.